The 26 T cell receptor beta chains given below trace back to one sample, sequenced in a study of blood T cell repertoires in COVID-19 (TCRdb year 2020). Libraries were built with the immunoSEQ multiplex PCR assay. In its TCRdb copy, this immuneACCESS table keeps in-frame sequences only and misses some clones. Where compared with another copy, unresolved V genes explain less than half of these, and the others have no known cause. A total of 160,000 or so clones appear in this sample, more than 80% of them only once. Roughly 3.1% of the sample is taken by the ten largest. The sample taken for sequencing was peripheral blood. These receptor sequences come from a man between 60 and 70 years old with acute or convalescent COVID-19.

The chain is built from TRBV11-1 and TRBJ2-2; a possible D gene is TRBD1 (5 bases). Trimming removed 5 bases at V and 12 bases at J, with 19 bases between. This CDR3 is built from 14 residues. Germline V CDR1 and CDR2: SGHAT, FQDESV (reference sequence). The CDR3 protein is CASSKLNGQGKLFF. In DNA, the CDR3 is TGTGCCAGCAGCAAATTAAACGGCCAGGGAAAGCTGTTTTTT.

This clone was counted at least ten times. This rearrangement joins TRBV4-3 to TRBJ1-1; 9 nucleotides agree with TRBD1. With V trimmed by 3 bases and J by 5 bases, 7 bases remained unmatched. The CDR3 is 15 amino acids. Germline CDR1 LGHNA, CDR2 YSLEER. The CDR3 coding sequence is TGCGCCAGCAGCCATTTTAACAGGGGGCTAACTGAAGCTTTCTTT. It translates to CASSHFNRGLTEAFF.

The chain links TRBV19 to TRBJ2-7, with 7 bases that match TRBD1. Trimming took 3 bases from V and 1 from J; bases not matched to a gene: 6. Germline loops: CDR1 LNHDA, CDR2 SQIVND (reference sequence). This CDR3 comprises 15 residues. CDR3 sequence reads: CASSMRTGTSYEQYF. The CDR3 coding sequence is TGTGCCAGTAGTATGAGGACAGGAACTTCCTACGAGCAGTACTTC.

This chain joins TRBV10-2 and TRBJ1-3; D unresolved. The germline V gene encodes CDR1 WSHSY and CDR2 SAAADI. This CDR3 spans 15 amino acids. V gave up 4 bases and J gave up 0 bases, with 10 bases separating them. CDR3 sequence: CASSVDGSSGNTIYF. The CDR3 DNA reads TGCGCCAGCAGTGTCGACGGGTCCTCTGGAAACACCATATATTTT.

V is TRBV7-8 and J is TRBJ2-7; 11 nucleotides agree with TRBD1. The germline V gene encodes CDR1 SGHVS and CDR2 FQNEAQ. V lost 5 bases, J lost 6 bases, and 6 bases stayed unmatched. This CDR3 has 14 residues. This CDR3 is CASSPRTGGGEQYF. CDR3 in DNA: TGTGCCAGCAGCCCCCGGACAGGGGGCGGCGAGCAGTACTTC.

V is TRBV2 and J is TRBJ2-3; 8 bases are a match to TRBD2. The germline CDR1 and CDR2 sequences are SNHLY and FYNNEI. The CDR3 runs to 17 residues. V shed 5 bases and J 2 bases; nucleotides not matched to a gene: 12. The CDR3 DNA follows: TGTGCCAGCAGTTTTTCCGCGGGGGGAGATGACACAGATACGCAGTATTTT. It specifies CASSFSAGGDDTDTQYF.

This chain's CDR3 is CAWSGNRGRQPQHF. The CDR3 region has the DNA TGTGCCTGGAGTGGGAACAGGGGGAGACAGCCCCAGCATTTT. J is TRBJ1-5 and V is TRBV30; 8 nucleotides align to TRBD1. V shed 1 base, J shed 7 bases, and the junction held 6 bases outside the gene matches. The CDR3 totals 14 residues. CDR1 and CDR2 from the germline V gene are GTSNPN and SVGIG (reference sequence).

The rearrangement joins TRBV18 to TRBJ2-2; TRBD1 might be the D (6 bases). V lost 2 bases, J lost 1 base, and 11 bases lay in between. Germline V gene lookup returns CDR1 KGHSH and CDR2 LQKENI. This CDR3 has 16 amino acids. The chain's CDR3 is CASSPGQTLNTGELFF. The DNA of the CDR3 is TGTGCCAGCTCACCAGGACAGACTTTGAACACCGGGGAGCTGTTTTTT.

The chain recombines TRBV5-4 with TRBJ1-4; D perhaps matches TRBD1 (6 bases). This CDR3 has 17 amino acids. Germline-derived CDR1 and CDR2 are SGHNT and YYREEE (reference sequence). V gave up 0 bases and J gave up 8 bases, with 20 bases separating them. The CDR3 region is CASSLGQATRQGEKLFF. CDR3 bases: TGTGCCAGCAGCTTGGGACAGGCAACCCGCCAAGGGGAAAAACTGTTTTTT. The whole variable domain, filled in from reference TRBV5-4 and TRBJ1-4, reads ETGVTQSPTHLIKTRGQQVTLRCSSQSGHNTVSWYQQALGQGPQFIFQYYREEENGRGNFPPRFSGLQFPNYSSELNVNALELDDSALYLCASSLGQATRQGEKLFFGSGTQLSVL.

This clone appeared once. The V gene is TRBV30, the J gene TRBJ2-7; TRBD2 is a possible D gene (6 bases). The CDR3 is made up of 13 amino acids. V was cut by 1 base and J by 2 bases, with 9 bases left in between. In germline, CDR1 is GTSNPN, CDR2 SVGIG (reference sequence). CDR3 in amino acids: CAWSGGEAYEQYF. CDR3 coding DNA: TGTGCCTGGAGTGGAGGGGAGGCCTACGAGCAGTACTTC.

V gene TRBV4-1 combines with J gene TRBJ2-7; a weak D match, TRBD1 (6 bases). Trimming removed 1 base at V and 7 bases at J, with 14 bases between. Germline V CDR1 and CDR2: MGHRA, YSYEKL. This CDR3 region has 14 residues. The CDR3, as DNA: TGCGCCAGCAGCCAAGTGGGGACAACGAGGGAGCAGTACTTC. Translated, it gives CASSQVGTTREQYF.

The V gene is TRBV7-2, the J gene TRBJ1-1; no reliable D call. V was trimmed by 7 bases and J by 1 base, leaving 13 bases between them. The CDR3 loop spans 14 amino acids. Looked up from germline, CDR1 is SGHTA and CDR2 is FQGNSA. The CDR3 bases are TGTGCCAGCACTCTAGGACGGGGGAACACTGAAGCTTTCTTT. Its protein is CASTLGRGNTEAFF.

Here the CDR3 reads CASSPTGYSNQPQHF. The CDR3 nucleotides read TGTGCCAGCAGCCCGACAGGATATAGCAATCAGCCCCAGCATTTT. V and J are TRBV7-8 and TRBJ1-5; a weak D match, TRBD1 (6 bases). V lost 5 bases, J lost 0 bases, and 11 bases lay in between. The CDR3 is 15 amino acids. Germline CDR1 is SGHVS and CDR2 is FQNEAQ.

The rearrangement links TRBV5-5 to TRBJ2-7, with 14 bases lining up with TRBD2. The V gene end was trimmed by 4 bases and the J gene end by 4 bases; junction bases not matched to a gene: 7. Germline V gene lookup returns CDR1 SGHKS and CDR2 YYEKEE (reference sequence). The length of the CDR3 is 16 residues. The CDR3 nucleotides are TGTGCCAGCAGCCCTGGGACTAGCGGGGGATCTTACGAGCAGTACTTC. It translates to CASSPGTSGGSYEQYF.

V gene TRBV3-1 (or the pseudogene TRBV3-2) combines with J gene TRBJ2-5; a weak D match, TRBD2 (5 bases). Trimming stripped 7 bases from V and 7 bases from J, with 13 bases between. The CDR3 spans 12 residues. CDR1 and CDR2 (germline): LGHDT, YNNKEL (reference sequence). The CDR3 DNA follows: TGTGCCAGCACCGGCGGGTTCGGGACCCAGTACTTC. It translates to CASTGGFGTQYF.

The chain couples TRBV6-6 to TRBJ1-5; D is uncertain. The CDR3 covers 11 residues. The germline V gene encodes CDR1 MNHNY and CDR2 SVGAGI (reference sequence). V lost 5 bases to trimming and J lost 9 bases, with 8 bases between them. For the CDR3, the DNA is TGTGCCAGCAGTCATTCAGGGCCCCAGCATTTT. Amino acids: CASSHSGPQHF.

The chain recombines TRBV21-1 with TRBJ1-2; the DNA was not used to check the table's D call, TRBD1. TRBV21-1 is annotated as a pseudogene. The CDR3 is 16 amino acids. This CDR3 is CASSNRNDGTRSGYTF. The CDR3 nucleotides read TGTGCCAGCAGCAATAGGAACGACGGGACACGGAGTGGCTACACCTTC.

The V call is TRBV19, the J call TRBJ1-2; the D gene is possibly TRBD1 (5 bases). The CDR3 runs 15 residues. Looked up from germline, CDR1 is LNHDA and CDR2 is SQIVND (reference sequence). Between the trimmed V and J ends, which lost 3 bases and 0 bases, there was a span of 11 bases. The CDR3 reads CASSILGVANYGYTF. The CDR3 DNA reads as TGTGCCAGTAGTATCCTAGGGGTAGCTAACTATGGCTACACCTTC.

This clone came up once. The chain carries TRBV24-1 and TRBJ2-1, with 8 bases lining up with TRBD1. V lost 2 bases, J lost 8 bases, and 7 bases stayed unmatched. The CDR3 is 15 residues long. Per germline, CDR1 KGHDR and CDR2 SFDVKD. CDR3 region: CATSDWGTGSDEQFF. The CDR3 DNA sequence: TGTGCCACCAGTGATTGGGGGACAGGTTCGGATGAGCAGTTCTTC.

The chain is built from TRBV5-4 and TRBJ1-6; 10 bases are shared with TRBD1. CDR3 length: 15 residues. CDR1 and CDR2 from the germline V gene are SGHNT and YYREEE (reference sequence). With 4 bases clipped from V and 10 bases from J, the junction kept 8 bases outside the gene matches. The CDR3, as DNA: TGTGCCAGCAGCCCGGGGACAGGGGAAAGCTCACCCCTCCACTTT. It translates to CASSPGTGESSPLHF. The entire variable domain, with the rest obtained from reference TRBV5-4 and TRBJ1-6, is as follows: ETGVTQSPTHLIKTRGQQVTLRCSSQSGHNTVSWYQQALGQGPQFIFQYYREEENGRGNFPPRFSGLQFPNYSSELNVNALELDDSALYLCASSPGTGESSPLHFGNGTRLTVT.

The chain couples TRBV2 to TRBJ1-2; 8 nucleotides match TRBD1. The V segment lost 6 bases and the J segment 4 bases; nucleotides outside the gene matches: 7. The CDR3 runs 14 residues. Germline values: CDR1 SNHLY, CDR2 FYNNEI. In DNA, the CDR3 is TGTGCCAGCAGGCGACAGGGGCGCACCTATGGCTACACCTTC. It specifies CASRRQGRTYGYTF.

The chain is built from TRBV5-4 and TRBJ2-1; TRBD2 agrees at 10 bases. The V and J ends lost 5 bases and 4 bases, in that order; junction bases with no gene match: 6. Per the germline V gene, CDR1 is SGHNT and CDR2 is YYREEE (reference sequence). The CDR3 runs to 15 residues. This chain's CDR3 is CASRFSGGIYNEQFF. As DNA, the CDR3 is TGTGCCAGCAGATTTAGCGGGGGGATTTACAATGAGCAGTTCTTC.

The CDR3, as DNA: TGCAGCGTAGGAGGGGAAAAAAAGGGTACGCAGTATTTT. Its translation: CSVGGEKKGTQYF. The chain is built from TRBV29-1 and TRBJ2-3; a possible D gene is TRBD2 (6 bases). The CDR3 consists of 13 residues. Germline V gene lookup returns CDR1 SQVTM and CDR2 ANQGSEA. V lost 6 bases and J lost 8, with 18 bases in between.

The chain joins TRBV10-3 to TRBJ1-1, with TRBD1 as a possible D gene (6 bases). The CDR3 contains 13 residues. Germline values: CDR1 ENHRY, CDR2 SYGVKD. V was trimmed by 6 bases and J by 2 bases, leaving 10 bases between them. The DNA for the CDR3 is TGTGCCATCAGCGGACAGACCAACACTGAAGCTTTCTTT. Residues: CAISGQTNTEAFF.

This clone was seen a single time. This sequence joins TRBV7-6 and TRBJ2-2; D might be TRBD2 (5 bases). Trimming removed 5 bases from V and 5 bases from J, with 15 bases in between. Per germline, CDR1 SGHVS and CDR2 FNYEAQ. The length of the CDR3 is 15 residues. The CDR3 region is CASSPLGEVTGELFF. Here the CDR3 DNA reads TGTGCCAGCAGCCCACTCGGGGAAGTGACCGGGGAGCTGTTTTTT.

The chain employs TRBV7-2 and TRBJ2-1; D is undetermined. The CDR3 runs 12 residues. Trimming pared 0 bases from V and 6 bases from J, leaving 3 bases between. Germline CDR1 SGHTA, CDR2 FQGNSA. The CDR3 sequence: CASSLARNEQFF. The CDR3 DNA follows: TGTGCCAGCAGCTTAGCTCGCAATGAGCAGTTCTTC. Using reference TRBV7-2 and TRBJ2-1 for the parts outside the CDR3, the full variable domain is GAGVSQSPSNKVTEKGKDVELRCDPISGHTALYWYRQSLGQGLEFLIYFQGNSAPDKSGLPSDRFSAERTGGSVSTLTIQRTQQEDSAVYLCASSLARNEQFFGPGTRLTVL.